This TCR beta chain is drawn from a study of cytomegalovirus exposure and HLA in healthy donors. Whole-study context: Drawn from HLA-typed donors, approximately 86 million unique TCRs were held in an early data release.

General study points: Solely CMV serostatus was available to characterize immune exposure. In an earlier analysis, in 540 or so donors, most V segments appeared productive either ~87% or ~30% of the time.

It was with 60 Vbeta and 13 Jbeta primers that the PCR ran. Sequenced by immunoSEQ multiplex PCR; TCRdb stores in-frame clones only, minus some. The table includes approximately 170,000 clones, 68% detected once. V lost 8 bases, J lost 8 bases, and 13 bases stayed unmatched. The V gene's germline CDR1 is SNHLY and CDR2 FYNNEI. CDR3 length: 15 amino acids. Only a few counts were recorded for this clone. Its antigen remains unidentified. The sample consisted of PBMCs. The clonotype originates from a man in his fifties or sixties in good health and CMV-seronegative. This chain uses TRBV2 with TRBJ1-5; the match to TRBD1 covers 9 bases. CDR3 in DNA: TGTGCCAGCTCCCCTGAGGGGGGACAGGGCGAGCCCCAGCATTTT. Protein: CASSPEGGQGEPQHF.